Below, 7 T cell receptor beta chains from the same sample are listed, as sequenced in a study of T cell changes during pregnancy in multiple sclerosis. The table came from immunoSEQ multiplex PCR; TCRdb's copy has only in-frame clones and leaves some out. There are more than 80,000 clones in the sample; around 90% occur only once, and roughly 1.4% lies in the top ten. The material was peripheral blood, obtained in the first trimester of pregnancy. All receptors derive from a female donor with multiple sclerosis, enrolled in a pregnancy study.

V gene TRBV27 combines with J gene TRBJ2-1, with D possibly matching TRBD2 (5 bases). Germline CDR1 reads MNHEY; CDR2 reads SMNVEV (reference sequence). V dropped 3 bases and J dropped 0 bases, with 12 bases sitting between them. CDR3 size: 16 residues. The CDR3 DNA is TGTGCCAGCAGTTTTGAGGGCCAAAGCTCCTACAATGAGCAGTTCTTC. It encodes CASSFEGQSSYNEQFF.

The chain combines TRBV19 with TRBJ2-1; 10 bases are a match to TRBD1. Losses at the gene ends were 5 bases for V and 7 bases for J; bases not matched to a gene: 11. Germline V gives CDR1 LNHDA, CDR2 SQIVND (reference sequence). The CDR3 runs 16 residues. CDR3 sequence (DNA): TGTGCCAGTAGTCCTGTCGGGACAGGGGTTAAGAATGAGCAGTTCTTC. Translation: CASSPVGTGVKNEQFF.

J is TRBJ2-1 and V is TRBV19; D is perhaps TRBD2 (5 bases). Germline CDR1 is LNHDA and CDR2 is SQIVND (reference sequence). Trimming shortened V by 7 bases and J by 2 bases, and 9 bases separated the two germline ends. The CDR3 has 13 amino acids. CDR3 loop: CASTSGTYNEQFF. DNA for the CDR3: TGTGCCAGTACGAGCGGAACCTACAATGAGCAGTTCTTC. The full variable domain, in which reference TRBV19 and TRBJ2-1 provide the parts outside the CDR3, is DGGITQSPKYLFRKEGQNVTLSCEQNLNHDAMYWYRQDPGQGLRLIYYSQIVNDFQKGDIAEGYSVSREKKESFPLTVTSAQKNPTAFYLCASTSGTYNEQFFGPGTRLTVL.

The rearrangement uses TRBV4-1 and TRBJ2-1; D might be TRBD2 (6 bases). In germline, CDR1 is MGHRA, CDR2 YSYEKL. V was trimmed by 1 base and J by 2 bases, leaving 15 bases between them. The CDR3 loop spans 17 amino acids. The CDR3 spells CASSQGSWGETYNEQFF. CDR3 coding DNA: TGCGCCAGCAGCCAAGGGAGTTGGGGGGAGACCTACAATGAGCAGTTCTTC.

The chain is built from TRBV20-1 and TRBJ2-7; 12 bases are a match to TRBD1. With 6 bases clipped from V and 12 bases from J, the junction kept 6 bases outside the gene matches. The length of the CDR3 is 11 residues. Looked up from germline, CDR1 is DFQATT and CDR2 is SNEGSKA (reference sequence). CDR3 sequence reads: CSAGGQGARYF. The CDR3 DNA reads TGCAGTGCGGGGGGACAGGGGGCTAGGTACTTC.

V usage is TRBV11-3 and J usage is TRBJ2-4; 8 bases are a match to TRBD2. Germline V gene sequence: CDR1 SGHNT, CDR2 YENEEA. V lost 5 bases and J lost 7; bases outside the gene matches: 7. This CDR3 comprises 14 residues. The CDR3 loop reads CASSPGLEGNIQYF. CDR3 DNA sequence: TGTGCCAGCAGCCCGGGACTAGAAGGGAACATTCAGTACTTC.

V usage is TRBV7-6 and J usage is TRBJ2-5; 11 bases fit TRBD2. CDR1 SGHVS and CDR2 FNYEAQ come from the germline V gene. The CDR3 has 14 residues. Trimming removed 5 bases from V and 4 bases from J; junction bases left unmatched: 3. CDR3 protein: CASSGGLAGETQYF. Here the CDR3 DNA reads TGTGCCAGCAGCGGTGGACTAGCGGGAGAGACCCAGTACTTC. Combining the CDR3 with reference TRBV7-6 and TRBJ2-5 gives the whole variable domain GAGVSQSPRYKVTKRGQDVALRCDPISGHVSLYWYRQALGQGPEFLTYFNYEAQQDKSGLPNDRFSAERPEGSISTLTIQRTEQRDSAMYRCASSGGLAGETQYFGPGTRLLVL.